This T cell receptor beta chain comes out of a study of early T cells in non-severe SARS-CoV-2 infection. Study overall: From unsorted whole blood, bulk RNA was sequenced, and the chains remained unpaired. Regarding the study as a whole: VDJdb matching, biased toward anti-spike CD8 responses, missed private and CD4 specificities.

The CDR3 covers 16 residues. V was trimmed by 5 bases and J by 4 bases, leaving 18 bases between them. Germline lookup yields CDR1 SGHVS and CDR2 FQNEAQ. This clonotype was recorded a few times. Antigen: not known. Molecules of cDNA were individually given unique molecular identifiers that were attached to them. MiXCR, run by TCRdb on the 5' RACE reads, gives a single entry per CDR3 protein. The repertoire holds about 18,000 distinct CDR3 sequences, with around 5.7% as singletons. This TCR derives from an adult who was a healthcare worker with PCR-confirmed SARS-CoV-2 infection or an uninfected control (not recorded which). Sequenced sample: whole blood. The gene calls are TRBV7-8 and TRBJ2-1; D is unresolved. The CDR3 here is CASSRKTRTAYNEQFF. In nucleotides, the CDR3 is TGTGCCAGCAGCCGAAAAACGAGGACCGCGTACAATGAGCAGTTCTTC. The variable domain in full, with the rest retrieved from reference TRBV7-8 and TRBJ2-1, is GAGVSQSPRYKVAKRGQDVALRCDPISGHVSLFWYQQALGQGPEFLTYFQNEAQLDKSGLPSDRFFAERPEGSVSTLKIQRTQQEDSAVYLCASSRKTRTAYNEQFFGPGTRLTVL.